Shown below are 15 T cell receptor beta chains from a single sample sequenced in a study of T cells after posttransplantation cyclophosphamide. Repertoires were generated with immunoSEQ multiplex PCR, while TCRdb's copy carries only in-frame clones and drops some. Among some 20,000 clones listed, 95% to 98% were seen once. Cells defined as naive were viable CD3+CD4+ or CD3+CD8+ and CCR7+CD45RA+CD45RO-CD95-CD27+CD28+. Sequencing input: naive CD4+ T cells sorted from PBMCs. These receptors were collected from a man aged 35-49 years in good health, CMV-negative, and a related stem cell transplant donor.

The rearrangement uses TRBV7-9 and TRBJ1-2; a weak D match, TRBD1 (6 bases). The germline gives CDR1 SEHNR, CDR2 FQNEAQ (reference sequence). The V and J ends lost 3 bases and 5 bases respectively, with 10 bases between them. The CDR3 extends over 13 amino acids. DNA of the CDR3: TGTGCCAGCAGCTTTCAGGGGTCATATGGCTACACCTTC. This sequence encodes CASSFQGSYGYTF.

This chain connects TRBV27 to TRBJ1-2, with 7 bases fitting TRBD1. V lost 2 bases and J lost 3; bases outside the gene matches: 12. The CDR3 contains 17 residues. Germline V CDR1 and CDR2: MNHEY, SMNVEV (reference sequence). CDR3 protein: CASSLTPFDRVYYGYTF. As DNA, the CDR3 is TGTGCCAGCAGTTTAACCCCTTTCGACAGGGTCTACTATGGCTACACCTTC.

This chain links TRBV6-5 with TRBJ1-5; D unresolved. CDR1 and CDR2 from the germline V gene are MNHEY and SVGAGI. The CDR3 covers 13 residues. The ends were cut back, 6 bases at V and 6 bases at J, with 12 bases in the middle. CDR3 nucleotide sequence: TGTGCCAGCAGCGAGCGGGGTTCTCAGCCCCAGCATTTT. It translates to CASSERGSQPQHF.

The chain combines TRBV19 with TRBJ1-5; TRBD1 matches at 9 bases. This CDR3 contains 13 residues. Germline CDR1 LNHDA, CDR2 SQIVND (reference sequence). V shed 11 bases and J 4 bases; nucleotides not matched to a gene: 6. The CDR3 coding sequence is TGTGCCTCTACCGGGACAGGGAATCAGCCCCAGCATTTT. Its protein product is CASTGTGNQPQHF.

J is TRBJ1-2 and V is TRBV5-1; tentative D call: TRBD1 (5 bases). The CDR3 contains 14 residues. The germline gives CDR1 SGHRS, CDR2 YFSETQ. V was pared by 1 base and J by 7 bases, with 14 bases between. CDR3: CASSLLRGSGGYTF. The CDR3 DNA reads as TGCGCCAGCAGCTTGCTTAGGGGATCAGGTGGCTACACCTTC.

The chain carries TRBV7-9 and TRBJ1-2; D is uncertain. The length of the CDR3 is 15 residues. The V end was cut by 3 bases, the J end by 5 bases, with 16 bases between. CDR1 and CDR2 (germline): SEHNR, FQNEAQ (reference sequence). DNA of the CDR3: TGTGCCAGCAGCTTCGGGGATGATCCCTCTTATGGCTACACCTTC. It specifies CASSFGDDPSYGYTF.

This clone has only one observation. Other DNA sequences from this sample encode an identical CDR3 as well. The J gene is TRBJ2-1, the V gene TRBV7-3; 14 bases map to TRBD2. Trimming took 5 bases from V and 4 from J; bases not matched to a gene: 7. Germline V gene sequence: CDR1 SGHTA, CDR2 FQGTGA. The CDR3 extends over 17 amino acids. CDR3 amino acids: CASSRLGLAGGYNEQFF. As DNA, the CDR3 is TGTGCCAGCAGCCGTCTCGGACTAGCGGGAGGATACAATGAGCAGTTCTTC.

The chain couples TRBV5-8 to TRBJ2-2; 8 positions match TRBD1. The CDR3 runs to 14 residues. Trimming cost V 7 bases and J 4 bases; bases outside gene matches: 6. CDR1 and CDR2 from the germline V gene are SGHTS and YDEGEE. CDR3 sequence reads: CASCPGQVTGELFF. In DNA, the CDR3 is TGTGCCAGCTGTCCGGGACAGGTCACCGGGGAGCTGTTTTTT.

This chain joins TRBV10-3 and TRBJ2-3; D may be TRBD2 (7 bases). V was pared by 6 bases and J by 7 bases, with 20 bases between. The CDR3 totals 15 residues. CDR1 is ENHRY, CDR2 SYGVKD, per germline. DNA for the CDR3: TGTGCCATCAGCCTTCTAGGGGGGGGTCCGAATACGCAGTATTTT. As protein: CAISLLGGGPNTQYF.

The chain employs TRBV7-9 and TRBJ1-5, with unresolved D. The V gene lost 1 base and the J gene lost 5 bases, with 6 bases spanning the gap. The CDR3 runs 13 residues. CDR1 and CDR2 (germline): SEHNR, FQNEAQ (reference sequence). The CDR3 reads CASSLGIDQPQHF. The CDR3 nucleotides are TGTGCCAGCAGCTTAGGTATAGATCAGCCCCAGCATTTT.

V is TRBV7-3 and J is TRBJ2-2; no definite D call. CDR3 size: 13 residues. V shed 2 bases and J shed 7 bases, with 8 bases lying between them. The germline V gene has CDR1 SGHTA and CDR2 FQGTGA. The CDR3 region is CASSLSSGGELFF. For the CDR3, the DNA is TGTGCCAGCAGCTTATCCTCCGGCGGGGAGCTGTTTTTT.

The CDR3 DNA follows: TGTGCCAGCAGCCCAGAGGTGGGAGGCTATGGCTACACCTTC. The encoded protein is CASSPEVGGYGYTF. The chain has TRBV7-8 and TRBJ1-2, with D unclear. The CDR3 has 14 amino acids. The germline V gene has CDR1 SGHVS and CDR2 FQNEAQ. Trimming cost V 5 bases and J 4 bases, with 14 bases left between them.

The rearrangement joins TRBV9 to TRBJ2-5, with D perhaps TRBD1 (5 bases). Germline V CDR1 and CDR2: SGDLS, YYNGEE. V was trimmed by 0 bases and J by 5 bases, leaving 11 bases between them. The CDR3 consists of 14 residues. The CDR3 coding sequence is TGTGCCAGCAGCGTAGCTTCAGGGATCGAGACCCAGTACTTC. Its translation: CASSVASGIETQYF.

J is TRBJ2-4 and V is TRBV4-1, with D perhaps TRBD1 (6 bases). Germline V gives CDR1 MGHRA, CDR2 YSYEKL. The CDR3 length is 15 residues. The V and J ends lost 3 bases and 4 bases respectively, with 13 bases between them. In DNA, the CDR3 is TGCGCCAGCAGCCACGGACAGATAAGAAAAAACATTCAGTACTTC. Its translation: CASSHGQIRKNIQYF.

J is TRBJ2-2 and V is TRBV4-3; TRBD2 matches at 8 bases. Germline V gene sequence: CDR1 LGHNA, CDR2 YSLEER. CDR3 length: 17 residues. V was pared by 0 bases and J by 4 bases, with 7 bases of the junction left unmatched. The CDR3 nucleotides are TGCGCCAGCAGCCAAGAGGGGGGGACTAGGGGCACCGGGGAGCTGTTTTTT. Translation: CASSQEGGTRGTGELFF.